The rows below give T cell receptor beta chains drawn from one sample of a study of Ad26.COV2.S vaccination and SARS-CoV-2 variants. Sequenced by immunoSEQ multiplex PCR; TCRdb stores in-frame clones only, minus some. The sample shows 400,000 to 450,000 clones, less than 95% of them seen only once. The sample was peripheral blood, taken in a trial of Ad26.COV2.S vaccine versus placebo. These receptor sequences come from a person aged 18-65 years who received the Ad26.COV2.S COVID-19 vaccine or a placebo. Each CDR3 is given with its conserved first and last residue. The order of the fields is CDR3 protein, CDR3 DNA, clone size, J gene, V gene, D gene. D genes are given only for firm matches. Expanded clones are given a class, and other clones once, few, many or no size at all.

CASSPNRGNYGYTF TGTGCCAGCTCACCAAACAGGGGGAACTATGGCTACACCTTC once TRBJ1-2 TRBV18 TRBD1
CASSPPGIYNSPLHF TGTGCCAGCAGCCCGCCGGGGATTTATAATTCACCCCTCCACTTT . TRBJ1-6 TRBV9 .
CASTPMLENTGELFF TGTGCCAGCACCCCTATGTTGGAAAACACCGGGGAGCTGTTTTTT . TRBJ2-2 TRBV6-2/TRBV6-3 .
CASSIIGGSQTGDTQYF TGTGCCAGTAGTATAATTGGAGGCTCTCAAACCGGAGATACGCAGTATTTT once TRBJ2-3 TRBV19 .
CSARSYEQYF TGCAGTGCTAGATCGTACGAGCAGTACTTC . TRBJ2-7 TRBV20-1 .
CASSLLAGEMNEQFF TGTGCCAGCAGTTTATTGGCGGGAGAAATGAATGAGCAGTTCTTC . TRBJ2-1 TRBV27 TRBD2
CASSPGTSGSTDTQYF TGTGCCAGCAGTCCCGGGACTAGCGGTAGCACAGATACGCAGTATTTT . TRBJ2-3 TRBV28 TRBD2
CASSIVASGSYEQYF TGTGCCAGTAGTATAGTCGCTAGCGGGAGCTACGAGCAGTACTTC . TRBJ2-7 TRBV19 TRBD2
CARGSTQYF TGTGCCAGAGGGAGTACGCAGTATTTT few TRBJ2-3 TRBV21-1 .
CASSSLADTNTDTQYF TGTGCCAGCAGTTCCCTAGCGGATACAAACACAGATACGCAGTATTTT . TRBJ2-3 TRBV28 TRBD2
CASSSWSVHNEQFF TGTGCCAGCAGTTCTTGGAGCGTACACAATGAGCAGTTCTTC . TRBJ2-1 TRBV6-2/TRBV6-3 .
CASSLSGTGLFQPQHF TGTGCCAGCAGTTTATCCGGGACAGGCCTTTTTCAGCCCCAGCATTTT . TRBJ1-5 TRBV27 TRBD1
CASSPTGGGRYNEQFF TGTGCCAGCTCACCTACTGGAGGCGGGAGATACAATGAGCAGTTCTTC . TRBJ2-1 TRBV18 TRBD2
CASAPGLASHNEQFF TGCGCCAGCGCGCCGGGACTAGCGTCCCACAATGAGCAGTTCTTC once TRBJ2-1 TRBV23-1 TRBD2
CASSLGQGEGYGYTF TGCGCCAGCAGCTTGGGACAGGGTGAGGGCTATGGCTACACCTTC . TRBJ1-2 TRBV5-1 TRBD1
CASINRDRGNYGYTF TGTGCCAGCATCAATAGGGACAGGGGTAACTATGGCTACACCTTC . TRBJ1-2 TRBV28 TRBD1
CASSLDGNEQYF TGCGCCAGCAGCTTGGACGGGAACGAGCAGTACTTC . TRBJ2-7 TRBV5-1 .
CASSESIRGARETQYF TGTGCCAGCAGTGAAAGTATCCGGGGCGCGAGGGAGACCCAGTACTTC . TRBJ2-5 TRBV6-1 .
CASSLKAASTDTQYF TGTGCCAGCAGTTTAAAGGCGGCTAGCACAGATACGCAGTATTTT . TRBJ2-3 TRBV27 .
CATRIPSGNTIYF TGTGCCACCAGAATACCCTCTGGAAACACCATATATTTT . TRBJ1-3 TRBV15 .
CSAGTGSDTQYF TGCAGCGCAGGGACAGGGTCAGATACGCAGTATTTT . TRBJ2-3 TRBV29-1 TRBD1
CASTKGQGAYNEQFF TGTGCCAGTACCAAAGGTCAGGGTGCTTACAATGAGCAGTTCTTC . TRBJ2-1 TRBV19 .
CATSAGAGSPGYTDTQYF TGTGCCACCAGTGCGGGGGCGGGGAGCCCAGGGTACACAGATACGCAGTATTTT . TRBJ2-3 TRBV24-1 .
CASSQDQGGYTF TGCGCCAGCAGCCAAGATCAAGGTGGCTACACCTTC . TRBJ1-2 TRBV4-1 .
CASSLGSQETQYF TGTGCCAGCAGTTTGGGTAGCCAAGAGACCCAGTACTTC . TRBJ2-5 TRBV27 .
CASSQDVVGDTEAFF TGCGCCAGCAGCCAAGATGTCGTTGGTGACACTGAAGCTTTCTTT . TRBJ1-1 TRBV4-3 .
CASSPWGDEQYF TGTGCCAGCAGCCCCTGGGGGGACGAGCAGTACTTC . TRBJ2-7 TRBV7-8 .
CASSARAATNEKLFF TGTGCCAGCAGCGCCAGAGCTGCAACTAATGAAAAACTGTTTTTT . TRBJ1-4 TRBV7-6 .